A selection of T cell receptor beta chains follows, all from one sample in a study of cytomegalovirus exposure and HLA in healthy donors. Produced via immunoSEQ multiplex PCR; TCRdb's table is partial and in-frame only. The sample carries 150,000 to 200,000 clones, roughly 71% recorded once. Sequencing was done on a sample of PBMCs. Every receptor here comes from a woman aged 45-65 years in good health and CMV-seropositive. The CDR3 runs from the conserved cysteine through the conserved F or W. D genes are given only for firm matches. Size tells how often a clone was seen (once, few, many) or the class of an expanded clone, and some rows leave it out.

abundance,d_gene,j_gene,v_gene,CDR3nt,CDR3aa
-,-,TRBJ2-1,TRBV19,TGTGCCAGTAGTATCCAGGGGTCCTACAATGAGCAGTTCTTC,CASSIQGSYNEQFF
-,-,TRBJ1-1,TRBV12-5,TGTGCTAGTGGTTTGGTAGGGAGCGCTGAAGCTTTCTTT,CASGLVGSAEAFF
few,-,TRBJ2-7,TRBV19,TGTGCCAGTAGTATTTTTCTGGCATCTCCCTACGAGCAGTACTTC,CASSIFLASPYEQYF
-,-,TRBJ2-1,TRBV10-3,TGTGCCATCAGTGAGCCCGGGGGAAGCAATGAGCAGTTCTTC,CAISEPGGSNEQFF
-,TRBD1,TRBJ1-1,TRBV25-1,TGTGCCAGCAGAAACTGGGACAGGGGGCGAATTGAAGCTTTCTTT,CASRNWDRGRIEAFF
-,-,TRBJ2-7,TRBV18,TGTGCCAGCTCATCAACGGACAGCTACGAGCAGTACTTC,CASSSTDSYEQYF
-,TRBD1,TRBJ1-2,TRBV7-2,TGTGCCAGCAGCCCGTGGGCGGGACAGGGATATCATGGCTACACCTTC,CASSPWAGQGYHGYTF
few,-,TRBJ1-1,TRBV7-9,TGTGCCAGCAGCTTAGGCGTAACTGAAGCTTTCTTT,CASSLGVTEAFF
-,TRBD1,TRBJ2-5,TRBV5-6,TGTGCCAGCAGCGCGACAGGGGTAGAGACCCAGTACTTC,CASSATGVETQYF
-,-,TRBJ2-3,TRBV7-9,TGTGCCAGCAGCTTGGGCACTAGCACAGATACGCAGTATTTT,CASSLGTSTDTQYF
few,-,TRBJ1-2,TRBV19,TGTGCCAGTGCCAGGGGAGTGGTCTATGGCTACACCTTC,CASARGVVYGYTF
-,-,TRBJ1-1,TRBV5-1,TGCGCCAGCAGCATCGGACAGACATTCACTGAAGCTTTCTTT,CASSIGQTFTEAFF
-,TRBD1,TRBJ2-3,TRBV5-6,TGTGCCAGCAGCTTCGGGACAGCCACTAGCACAGATACGCAGTATTTT,CASSFGTATSTDTQYF